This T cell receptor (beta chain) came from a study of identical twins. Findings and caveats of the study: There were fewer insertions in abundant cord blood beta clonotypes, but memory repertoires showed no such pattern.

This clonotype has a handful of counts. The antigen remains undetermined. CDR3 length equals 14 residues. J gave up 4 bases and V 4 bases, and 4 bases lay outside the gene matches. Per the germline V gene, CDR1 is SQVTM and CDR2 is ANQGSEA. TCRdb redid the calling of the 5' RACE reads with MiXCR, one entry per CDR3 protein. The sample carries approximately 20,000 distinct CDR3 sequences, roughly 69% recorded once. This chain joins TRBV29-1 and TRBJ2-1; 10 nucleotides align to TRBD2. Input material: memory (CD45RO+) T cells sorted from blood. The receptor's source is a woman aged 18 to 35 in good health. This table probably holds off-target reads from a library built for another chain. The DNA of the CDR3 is TGCAGCGTTGCAGGGACTAGCGCGTACAATGAGCAGTTCTTC. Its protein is CSVAGTSAYNEQFF.